This T cell receptor (beta chain) was sequenced for a study of shared clonotypes between healthy human individuals. Whole-study results and caveats: What naive subsets generally showed was a larger estimated richness than memory subsets showed. Clonotypes that were shared across a handful of donors made up roughly 5.2% of naive CD4 clonotypes.

Both subsets, CD45RA+ naive and CD45RA-negative memory, were split from the CD4+ cells. CDR3 length: 11 amino acids. Germline V gives CDR1 SGHRS, CDR2 YFSETQ. With 2 bases removed from V and 10 bases from J, the gap between germline ends came to 10 bases. Clones were sequenced by immunoSEQ multiplex PCR, and TCRdb holds only the in-frame ones, with some missing. The sample shows millions of clones, just over 90% of them seen only once. With respect to this clone: Its target is not known.

V usage is TRBV5-1 and J usage is TRBJ2-7; D gene unclear. Input material: naive CD4+ T cells sorted from blood. Subset here: CD45RA+ positively selected. This sequence was found in a man younger than 35 in good health. CDR3 sequence: CASSLGPHQYF. The CDR3 coding sequence is TGCGCCAGCAGCTTAGGACCGCACCAGTACTTC.